Listed below are T cell receptor beta chains from one sample, sequenced in a study of cytomegalovirus exposure and HLA in healthy donors. Sequenced by immunoSEQ multiplex PCR; TCRdb stores in-frame clones only, minus some. The sample gives approximately 170,000 clones, roughly 80% of which show up once; about 2.4% is in the top ten. The material sequenced was PBMCs. Source of these receptors: a male donor in good health and CMV-seronegative. Each CDR3 is given with its conserved first and last residue. The D gene is left open where the match is weak. Size is omitted from some rows. Given values are once, few, many or a class for expanded clones.

TRBD2,TRBJ2-5,TRBV5-4,NA,TGTGCCAGCAGCCGCACAGCGGGGGGGCTAGGAGAGACCCAGTACTTC,CASSRTAGGLGETQYF
NA,TRBJ1-3,TRBV9,NA,TGTGCCAGCAGCGAAGCGGGTGGGCCTGGAAACACCATATATTTT,CASSEAGGPGNTIYF
TRBD1,TRBJ2-7,TRBV19,NA,TGTGCCAGTAGTATGGGGACAGGGTCCTACGAGCAGTACTTC,CASSMGTGSYEQYF
NA,TRBJ2-1,TRBV5-1,NA,TGCGCCAGCAGCTTCATCTACAATGAGCAGTTCTTC,CASSFIYNEQFF
NA,TRBJ2-7,TRBV6-6,NA,TGTGCCAGCAGGCCTCAAACTACACTCTCCTACGAGCAGTACTTC,CASRPQTTLSYEQYF
TRBD2,TRBJ2-3,TRBV28,NA,TGTGCCAGCTCGACTAGCGGGACAACAGATACGCAGTATTTT,CASSTSGTTDTQYF
NA,TRBJ1-1,TRBV9,NA,TGTGCCAGCAGCGGGAGCACGGCTTTCTTT,CASSGSTAFF
TRBD1,TRBJ2-1,TRBV5-1,NA,TGCGCCAGCAGCTTGGACAGGGGGCGCGATGAGCAGTTCTTC,CASSLDRGRDEQFF
TRBD1,TRBJ2-7,TRBV7-6,NA,TGTGCCAGCAGCTTAAACAGGGGTTACGAGCAGTACTTC,CASSLNRGYEQYF
NA,TRBJ1-5,TRBV30,once,TGTGCCTGGAGTGTATCGGGAAATCAGCCCCAGCATTTT,CAWSVSGNQPQHF
TRBD2,TRBJ2-1,TRBV5-1,NA,TGCGCCAGCAGCCCCAAACTAGCGGCGCCCTACAATGAGCAGTTCTTC,CASSPKLAAPYNEQFF
TRBD1,TRBJ2-4,TRBV12-5,once,TGTGCTAGTGGCTTCCGCCCAACCGGGACAGGCAATAACATTCAGTACTTC,CASGFRPTGTGNNIQYF